Sequencing of this TCR beta chain was carried out in a study of blood T cells in healthy people across ages. Germline V CDR1 and CDR2: MGHRA, YSYEKL. The CDR3 is made up of 17 amino acids. Study outcomes and limitations: Whereas aged donors had fewer naive CD4+ cells, long-lived donors had more of them and higher diversity.

Next came a second PCR, run for roughly 7 to 12 cycles, which used a sample-barcoded 5' primer along with a J-beta primer mix. Every sample gave at least 2.5 million paired-end reads containing CDR3. TCRdb itself ran the 5' RACE reads through MiXCR, one entry per CDR3 protein. The sample has some 880,000 distinct CDR3 sequences, about 34% seen once. A note on this clonotype: What it binds is unknown. A much more abundant neighbour one base away suggests this may be a read error.

Donor samples were obtained from healthy Caucasian individuals from Russia, aged about 6 to 95. The TCR sequence derives from a man aged 18 to 30 in good health. Material for sequencing was blood. The chain has TRBV4-1 and TRBJ2-7, with 11 positions matching TRBD2. The J call is in doubt because the DNA end fits TRBJ2-4 better. The CDR3 sequence: CASSYLRLAGGKNIQYF. The DNA for the CDR3 is TGCGCCAGCAGCTATCTCCGGCTAGCGGGGGGAAAAAACATTCAGTACTTC.